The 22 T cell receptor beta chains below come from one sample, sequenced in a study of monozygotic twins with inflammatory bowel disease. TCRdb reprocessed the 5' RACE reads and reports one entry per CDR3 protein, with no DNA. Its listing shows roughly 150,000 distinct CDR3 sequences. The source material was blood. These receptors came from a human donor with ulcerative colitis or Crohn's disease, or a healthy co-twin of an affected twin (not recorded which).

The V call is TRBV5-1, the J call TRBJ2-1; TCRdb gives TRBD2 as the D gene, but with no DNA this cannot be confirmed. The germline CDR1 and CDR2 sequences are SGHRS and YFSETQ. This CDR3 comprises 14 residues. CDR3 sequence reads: CASKREDSYNEQFF.

CDR3 region: CASSGIRGSAVYEQFF. The rearrangement joins TRBV7-8 to TRBJ2-1; absent DNA, TCRdb's TRBD1 call cannot be checked. Per the germline V gene, CDR1 is SGHVS and CDR2 is FQNEAQ. The CDR3 consists of 16 residues.

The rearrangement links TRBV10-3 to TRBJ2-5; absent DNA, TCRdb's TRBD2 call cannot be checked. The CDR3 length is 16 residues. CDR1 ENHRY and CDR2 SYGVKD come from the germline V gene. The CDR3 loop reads CAISESSSGNGGTQYF.

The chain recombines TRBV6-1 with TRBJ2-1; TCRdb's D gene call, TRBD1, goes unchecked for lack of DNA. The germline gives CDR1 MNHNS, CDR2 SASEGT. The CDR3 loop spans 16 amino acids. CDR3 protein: CASTPFGFSAYNEQFF.

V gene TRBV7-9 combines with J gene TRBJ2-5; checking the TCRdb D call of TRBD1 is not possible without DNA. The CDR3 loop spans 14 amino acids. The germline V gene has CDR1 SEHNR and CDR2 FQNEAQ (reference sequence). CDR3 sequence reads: CASSQTQGPETQYF.

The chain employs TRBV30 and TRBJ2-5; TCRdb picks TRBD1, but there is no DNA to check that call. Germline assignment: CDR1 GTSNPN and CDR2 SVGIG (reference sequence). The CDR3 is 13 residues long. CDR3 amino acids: CAWRRGVQETQYF. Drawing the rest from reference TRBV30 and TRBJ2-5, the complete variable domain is SQTIHQWPATLVQPVGSPLSLECTVEGTSNPNLYWYRQAAGRGLQLLFYSVGIGQISSEVPQNLSASRPQDRQFILSSKKLLLSDSGFYLCAWRRGVQETQYFGPGTRLLVL.

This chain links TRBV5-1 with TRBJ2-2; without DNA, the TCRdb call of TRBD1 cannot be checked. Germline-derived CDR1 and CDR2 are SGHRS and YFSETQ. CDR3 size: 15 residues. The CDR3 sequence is CASSSDRGISGELFF.

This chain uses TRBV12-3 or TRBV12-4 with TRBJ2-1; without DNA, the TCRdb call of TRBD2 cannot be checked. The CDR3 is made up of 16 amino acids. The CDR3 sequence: CASSGLGQREVNEQFF.

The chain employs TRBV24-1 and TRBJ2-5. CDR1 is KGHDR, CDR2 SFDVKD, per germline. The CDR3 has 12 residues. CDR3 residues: CATSDFLETQYF.

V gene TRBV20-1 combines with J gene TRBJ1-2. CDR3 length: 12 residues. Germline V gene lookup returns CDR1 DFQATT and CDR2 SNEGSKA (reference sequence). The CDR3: CSAGGSAYGYTF.

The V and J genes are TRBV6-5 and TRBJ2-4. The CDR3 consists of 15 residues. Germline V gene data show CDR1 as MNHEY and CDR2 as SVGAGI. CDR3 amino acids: CASSTFPLAKNIQYF.

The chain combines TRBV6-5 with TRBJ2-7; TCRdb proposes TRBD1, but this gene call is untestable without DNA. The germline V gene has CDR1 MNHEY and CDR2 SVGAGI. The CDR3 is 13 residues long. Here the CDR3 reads CASSPGTGNEQYF.

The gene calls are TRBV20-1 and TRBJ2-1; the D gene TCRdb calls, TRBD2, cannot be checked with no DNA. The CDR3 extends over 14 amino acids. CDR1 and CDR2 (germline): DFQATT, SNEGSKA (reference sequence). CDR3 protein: CSAIVAGGYNEQFF.

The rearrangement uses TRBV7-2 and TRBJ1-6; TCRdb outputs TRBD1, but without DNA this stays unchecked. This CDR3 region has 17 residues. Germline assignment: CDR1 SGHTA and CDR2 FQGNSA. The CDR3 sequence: CASSATGGALVNSPLHF.

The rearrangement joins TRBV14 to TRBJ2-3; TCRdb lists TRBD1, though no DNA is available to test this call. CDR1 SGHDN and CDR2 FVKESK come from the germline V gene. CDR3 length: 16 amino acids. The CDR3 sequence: CASSQPTGFSTDTQYF.

The chain's CDR3 is CASSIAPRYNEQFF. The rearrangement uses TRBV19 and TRBJ2-1. The CDR3 length is 14 residues. CDR1 is LNHDA, CDR2 SQIVND, per germline (reference sequence).

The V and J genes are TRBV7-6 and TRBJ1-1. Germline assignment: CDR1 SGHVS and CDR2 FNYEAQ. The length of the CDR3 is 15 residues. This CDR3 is CASSRELSGGTEAFF.

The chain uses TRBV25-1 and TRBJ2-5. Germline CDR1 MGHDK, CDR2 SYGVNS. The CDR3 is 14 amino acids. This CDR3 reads CASSVGSAQETQYF.

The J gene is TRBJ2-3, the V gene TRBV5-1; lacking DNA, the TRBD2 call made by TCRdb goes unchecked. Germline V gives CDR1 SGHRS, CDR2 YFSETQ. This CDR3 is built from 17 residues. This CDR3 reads CASSLESSGRPGDTQYF.

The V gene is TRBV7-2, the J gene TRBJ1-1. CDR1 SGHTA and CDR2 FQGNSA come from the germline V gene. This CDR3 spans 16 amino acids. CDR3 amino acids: CASSRTATGGNTEAFF.

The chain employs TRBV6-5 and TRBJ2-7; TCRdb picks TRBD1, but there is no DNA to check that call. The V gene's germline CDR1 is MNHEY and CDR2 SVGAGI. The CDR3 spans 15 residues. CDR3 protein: CASSYPRTGRYEQYF.

The CDR3: CASSEYRSSGANVLTF. This rearrangement joins TRBV6-1 to TRBJ2-6. Germline CDR1 is MNHNS and CDR2 is SASEGT. The CDR3 runs to 16 residues.